This T cell receptor (beta chain) was retrieved from a study of blood T cell repertoires in COVID-19. Assay used: immunoSEQ multiplex PCR; TCRdb lists only in-frame clones, some missing. The sample records roughly 250,000 clones, approximately 90% being singletons. The CDR3 spans 15 residues. Trimming cost V 5 bases and J 5 bases; bases outside gene matches: 7. CDR1 KGHDR and CDR2 SFDVKD come from the germline V gene. The TCR comes from a woman aged 50 to 65 who had recovered from COVID-19. The sequencing sample was made of PBMCs or T cells enriched from blood (not recorded which). This rearrangement joins TRBV24-1 to TRBJ2-1, with TRBD2 matching over 8 bases. The CDR3 coding sequence is TGTGCCACCAGTGCGGCGGGAGGCATGAACAATGAGCAGTTCTTC. It codes for CATSAAGGMNNEQFF.